The next 7 T cell receptor beta chains were all read from a single sample in a study of cytomegalovirus exposure and HLA in healthy donors. This PCR relied on a set of 60 Vbeta primers and 13 Jbeta primers. TCRdb keeps only in-frame clones here, not all; method: immunoSEQ multiplex PCR. The sample has around 170,000 clones, 81% seen once. Source material: PBMCs. The receptors shown here come from a man aged 45-65 years in good health and CMV-seronegative.

V gene TRBV7-8 combines with J gene TRBJ2-3, with 8 bases that match TRBD1. Per germline, CDR1 SGHVS and CDR2 FQNEAQ. CDR3 size: 16 residues. With V trimmed by 2 bases and J by 6 bases, 10 bases remained unmatched. The CDR3 sequence: CASSLSAGQGPDTQYF. Written as DNA, the CDR3 is TGTGCCAGCAGCTTAAGCGCAGGACAGGGTCCCGATACGCAGTATTTT.

The chain employs TRBV27 and TRBJ2-1; the match to TRBD1 covers 7 bases. The germline gives CDR1 MNHEY, CDR2 SMNVEV (reference sequence). CDR3 length: 12 residues. V was pared by 4 bases and J by 6 bases, with 0 bases of the junction left unmatched. CDR3 sequence (DNA): TGTGCCAGCAGTTACAGGGGCAATGAGCAGTTCTTC. As protein: CASSYRGNEQFF.

The chain links TRBV6-4 to TRBJ2-1; D is ambiguous. Deletions cut 5 bases from V and 6 bases from J, with 14 bases between. Germline assignment: CDR1 MRHNA and CDR2 SNTAGT. The CDR3 length is 14 residues. CDR3 region: CASSRSNALNEQFF. CDR3 nucleotides: TGTGCCAGCAGTAGATCTAATGCGCTCAATGAGCAGTTCTTC.

The chain's CDR3 is CASSLAWHQETQYF. The CDR3 bases are TGTGCCAGCAGCTTAGCGTGGCACCAAGAGACCCAGTACTTC. This chain joins TRBV7-6 and TRBJ2-5; D remains unclear. The germline V and J ends were trimmed by 0 bases and 0 bases, with 5 bases remaining between them. This CDR3 is built from 14 residues. The germline CDR1 and CDR2 sequences are SGHVS and FNYEAQ.

This clone was counted only a few times. The chain uses TRBV7-2 and TRBJ2-5, with TRBD1 as a possible D gene (6 bases). Trimming removed 5 bases from V and 9 bases from J, with 22 bases in between. The germline V gene encodes CDR1 SGHTA and CDR2 FQGNSA. There are 15 residues in the CDR3. The CDR3 region has the DNA TGTGCCAGCAGCCAGGGGTGGCCACGGATGGGGGCCCAGTACTTC. Its translation is CASSQGWPRMGAQYF.

V usage is TRBV5-1 and J usage is TRBJ2-5; TRBD1 agrees at 9 bases. This CDR3 comprises 15 residues. V shed 4 bases and J 5 bases; nucleotides not matched to a gene: 9. Germline CDR1 SGHRS, CDR2 YFSETQ. The CDR3 sequence: CASSLRDRDVETQYF. Written as DNA, the CDR3 is TGCGCCAGCAGCCTCCGGGACAGGGACGTGGAGACCCAGTACTTC. The full variable domain, completed using reference TRBV5-1 and TRBJ2-5, is KAGVTQTPRYLIKTRGQQVTLSCSPISGHRSVSWYQQTPGQGLQFLFEYFSETQRNKGNFPGRFSGRQFSNSRSEMNVSTLELGDSALYLCASSLRDRDVETQYFGPGTRLLVL.

The gene calls are TRBV5-1 and TRBJ1-4; D might be TRBD1 (6 bases). Germline V lookup: CDR1 SGHRS, CDR2 YFSETQ. The CDR3 is made up of 14 amino acids. V gave up 2 bases and J gave up 6 bases, with 11 bases separating them. In DNA, the CDR3 is TGCGCCAGCAGCTTACGGGACATCGATGAAAAACTGTTTTTT. Translating it yields CASSLRDIDEKLFF.